The TCR beta chain described here comes from a study of shared clonotypes between healthy human individuals. Study details: There were three CD4 naive, three CD4 memory, two CD8 naive and one CD8 memory plates per donor. General study results and limits: Naive CD4 clonotypes were shared across a few donors at about 5%. At large depth, rarefaction still showed sorted-subset sequencing to be incomplete. Estimated clonotype richness was generally higher in naive than memory subsets.

This clone is a singleton in its sample. Its matching antigen is unknown. Some clones are missing from TCRdb's copy, which holds only in-frame ones; the method was immunoSEQ multiplex PCR. The sample has around 2.5 million clones, over 85% seen once. This CDR3 region has 16 residues. CDR1 is SGHNT and CDR2 is YYREEE in the germline V gene (reference sequence). Trimming at V came to 4 bases and at J to 5 bases, leaving 9 bases not matched to a gene. Sequencing was done on a sample of naive CD4+ T cells from PBMCs. This sample's subset: CD45RA+ positively selected. This sequence was found in a man between 18 and 35 years old in good health. Some clones in this sample may be carry-over from other donors' samples. J is TRBJ2-2 and V is TRBV5-4; 9 nucleotides match TRBD1. The CDR3 protein is CASSLGGTGLTGELFF. The CDR3 DNA follows: TGTGCCAGCAGCCTGGGGGGGACAGGGTTGACCGGGGAGCTGTTTTTT.